Included here is one T cell receptor beta chain sequence, with context. What it binds is not known. Construction of the TCRbeta library involved unique molecular identifiers. TCRdb ran MiXCR on the PCR reads and lists one entry per CDR3 protein. The sample has approximately 250,000 distinct CDR3 sequences; more than 20% are singletons. The CDR3 is made up of 16 amino acids. V gave up 3 bases and J gave up 4 bases; unmatched junction bases: 5. Germline V lookup: CDR1 MNHEY, CDR2 SMNVEV (reference sequence). This entry belongs to a study of T-cell reconstitution after alpha-beta-depleted transplantation in children. Study-level points and caveats: About two months after transplant, alpha-beta T cells reportedly came from several hundred expanded graft clones. Newly produced T cells mostly accounted for T-cell counts and diversity one year post-transplant. TCRbeta diversity was high at day 60 in some patients (a result of surviving recipient T cells and thymic progenitors).

Specimen: PBMCs, collected before TCRalphabeta/CD19-depleted stem cell transplant. The clonotype comes from a girl aged 2 to 9 with Fanconi anemia, due to receive a stem cell transplant. V and J are TRBV27 and TRBJ2-4, with TRBD2 matching 11 bases. This CDR3 is CASSFRASGGKNIQYF. The DNA for the CDR3 is TGTGCCAGCAGTTTCCGCGCTAGCGGGGGGAAAAACATTCAGTACTTC.